This T cell receptor (beta chain) was recovered during a study of T cells after yellow fever vaccination. In the study overall: Low-cell-number fractions underwent preparation using SMART-Seq v4 Ultra Low Input.

This clonotype has at least ten counts. Antigen unknown. Between the trimmed V and J ends, which lost 6 bases and 3 bases, there was a span of 18 bases. This CDR3 is built from 16 residues. Looked up from germline, CDR1 is SGHAT and CDR2 is FQNNGV. Whole-study findings and limits: Post-booster repertoires contained most primary-vaccination clones again (about 95% CD4, about 90% CD8). Abundant contaminating clonotypes from the bulk population could appear in FACS-sorted repertoires.

A 5'RACE template-switching step, the method used to make TCR cDNA, added a universal primer site and UMIs. MiXCR, run by TCRdb on the 5' RACE reads, gives a single entry per CDR3 protein. There are roughly 170,000 distinct CDR3 sequences in the sample; 9.3% occur only once, and approximately 35% lies in the top ten. This specimen consisted of CD8+ T cells sorted from PBMCs, obtained 45 days after the yellow fever booster vaccination. The receptor was derived from a man younger than 30 who received the YFV17D yellow fever vaccine. The chain is built from TRBV11-2 and TRBJ2-1, with a weak D call TRBD2 (6 bases). The CDR3 loop is CASRNPSDTVYNEQFF. Written as DNA, the CDR3 is TGTGCCAGCAGAAACCCTAGCGACACAGTCTACAATGAGCAGTTCTTC. The full variable domain, with the rest looked up from reference TRBV11-2 and TRBJ2-1, is EAGVAQSPRYKIIEKRQSVAFWCNPISGHATLYWYQQILGQGPKLLIQFQNNGVVDDSQLPKDRFSAERLKGVDSTLKIQPAKLEDSAVYLCASRNPSDTVYNEQFFGPGTRLTVL.